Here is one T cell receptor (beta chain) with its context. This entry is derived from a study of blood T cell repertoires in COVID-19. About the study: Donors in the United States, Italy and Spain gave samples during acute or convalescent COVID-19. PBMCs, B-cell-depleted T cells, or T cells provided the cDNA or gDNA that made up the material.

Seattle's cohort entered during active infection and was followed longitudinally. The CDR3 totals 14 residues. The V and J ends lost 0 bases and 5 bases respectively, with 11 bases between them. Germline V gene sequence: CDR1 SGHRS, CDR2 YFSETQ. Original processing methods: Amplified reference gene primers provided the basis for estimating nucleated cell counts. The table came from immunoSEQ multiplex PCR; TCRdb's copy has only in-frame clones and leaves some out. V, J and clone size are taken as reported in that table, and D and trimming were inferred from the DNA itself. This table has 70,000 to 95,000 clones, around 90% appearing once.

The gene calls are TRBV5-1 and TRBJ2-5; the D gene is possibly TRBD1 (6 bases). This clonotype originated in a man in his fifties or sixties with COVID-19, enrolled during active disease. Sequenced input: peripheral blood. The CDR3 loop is CASSLGQVAETQYF. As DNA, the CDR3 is TGCGCCAGCAGCTTGGGACAGGTTGCGGAGACCCAGTACTTC.